Shown below are 29 T cell receptor beta chains from a single sample sequenced in a study of OX40 agonist ivuxolimab in advanced cancers. Clones were read by immunoSEQ multiplex PCR, and TCRdb kept only the in-frame ones, dropping some. The data contain around 80,000 clones, about 87% of them seen just once; the ten biggest clones take up 2% to 3%. The specimen comprised CD4+ or CD8+ T cells sorted from blood, sampled in a trial of the OX40 agonist ivuxolimab. These receptors were obtained from an adult with an advanced solid tumor such as melanoma, head and neck, liver or kidney cancer.

About this clone: A much larger clone differs from this one at a single base, so this may be a read error. V usage is TRBV5-4 and J usage is TRBJ1-1; no clear D gene. The V end was cut by 2 bases, the J end by 1 base, with 6 bases between. This CDR3 is built from 13 residues. Germline V gene data show CDR1 as SGHNT and CDR2 as YYREEE (reference sequence). Written as DNA, the CDR3 is TGTGCCAGCAGCTTAAAGGGGAACACTGAAGCTTTCTTT. The encoded protein is CASSLKGNTEAFF.

The CDR3 protein is CASSLGGQSQSTDTQYF. DNA for the CDR3: TGTGCCAGCAGCTTAGGAGGACAGTCCCAGTCCACAGATACGCAGTATTTT. The rearrangement joins TRBV7-2 to TRBJ2-3; maybe TRBD1 (6 bases). Germline V lookup: CDR1 SGHTA, CDR2 FQGNSA. This CDR3 is 17 amino acids long. The V end lost 1 base, the J end lost 2 bases, and 16 bases lay between the germline ends.

This clone was recorded a few times. This rearrangement joins TRBV7-2 to TRBJ2-3; 8 bases are a match to TRBD2. V lost 5 bases, J lost 2 bases, and 12 bases stayed unmatched. Germline V gives CDR1 SGHTA, CDR2 FQGNSA. The CDR3 has 17 residues. CDR3 in amino acids: CASSPPGLAGNTDTQYF. The CDR3 nucleotides read TGTGCCAGCAGCCCCCCCGGTCTAGCGGGTAACACAGATACGCAGTATTTT.

This clone is medium-sized (0.01 to 0.1%) by share. V usage is TRBV28 and J usage is TRBJ2-7; no firm D call. CDR3 length: 15 amino acids. Trimming shortened V by 5 bases and J by 3 bases, and 17 bases separated the two germline ends. Germline lookup yields CDR1 MDHEN and CDR2 SYDVKM. The CDR3 is CASSTPATMRYEQYF. The DNA for the CDR3 is TGTGCCAGCAGTACTCCCGCGACAATGCGCTACGAGCAGTACTTC.

In this sample, this clone turned up once. V and J are TRBV5-1 and TRBJ2-1; D perhaps matches TRBD2 (7 bases). V was pared by 7 bases and J by 8 bases, with 16 bases between. The CDR3 runs to 13 residues. Germline-derived CDR1 and CDR2 are SGHRS and YFSETQ. DNA for the CDR3: TGCGCCAGCTCGCACGGGGGGCGGGATGAGCAGTTCTTC. This codes for CASSHGGRDEQFF. Variable domain in full (rest from reference TRBV5-1 and TRBJ2-1): KAGVTQTPRYLIKTRGQQVTLSCSPISGHRSVSWYQQTPGQGLQFLFEYFSETQRNKGNFPGRFSGRQFSNSRSEMNVSTLELGDSALYLCASSHGGRDEQFFGPGTRLTVL.

This chain uses TRBV5-1 with TRBJ1-4, with 7 bases fitting TRBD1. CDR1 is SGHRS, CDR2 YFSETQ, per germline. V trimming: 6 bases; J trimming: 3 bases; junction bases outside the gene matches: 5. The CDR3 spans 14 residues. This CDR3 is CASNTGTANEKLFF. The CDR3 region has the DNA TGCGCCAGCAACACCGGGACAGCTAATGAAAAACTGTTTTTT. Supplemented by reference TRBV5-1 and TRBJ1-4, the full variable domain reads KAGVTQTPRYLIKTRGQQVTLSCSPISGHRSVSWYQQTPGQGLQFLFEYFSETQRNKGNFPGRFSGRQFSNSRSEMNVSTLELGDSALYLCASNTGTANEKLFFGSGTQLSVL.

The chain combines TRBV2 with TRBJ2-3, with a weak D call TRBD2 (5 bases). Germline V gene lookup returns CDR1 SNHLY and CDR2 FYNNEI. The V end was cut by 5 bases, the J end by 3 bases, with 9 bases between. The CDR3 loop spans 13 amino acids. CDR3 region: CASSLLGTDTQYF. The DNA of the CDR3 is TGTGCCAGCAGTCTACTAGGGACAGATACGCAGTATTTT.

The chain employs TRBV6-5 and TRBJ1-6; D not certain. Trimming shortened V by 6 bases and J by 8 bases, and 8 bases separated the two germline ends. There are 12 residues in the CDR3. CDR1 is MNHEY, CDR2 SVGAGI, per germline. The CDR3 DNA follows: TGTGCCAGCAGCGCCGCGGATTCACCCCTCCACTTT. Encoded protein: CASSAADSPLHF.

This chain links TRBV7-9 with TRBJ2-5; D possibly corresponds to TRBD2 (5 bases). V was pared by 1 base and J by 3 bases, with 12 bases between. This CDR3 is 15 amino acids long. Germline V gives CDR1 SEHNR, CDR2 FQNEAQ (reference sequence). CDR3 bases: TGTGCCAGCAGCTTAGTGGAACGGGGAAAAGAGACCCAGTACTTC. Protein sequence: CASSLVERGKETQYF.

The chain joins TRBV5-1 to TRBJ1-1; a weak D match, TRBD1 (6 bases). The CDR3 totals 13 residues. Trimming took 0 bases from V and 7 from J, leaving 10 bases between them. Germline V gene lookup returns CDR1 SGHRS and CDR2 YFSETQ. The CDR3 sequence is CASSLGSQGEAFF. The CDR3 DNA is TGCGCCAGCAGCTTGGGGTCACAGGGTGAAGCTTTCTTT.

This chain joins TRBV7-3 and TRBJ2-2, with D unresolved. There are 16 residues in the CDR3. Germline CDR1 is SGHTA and CDR2 is FQGTGA. Trimming removed 2 bases at V and 5 bases at J, with 15 bases between. CDR3 DNA sequence: TGTGCCAGCAGCTTATCTTCTTCCCGAATGACCGGGGAGCTGTTTTTT. As protein: CASSLSSSRMTGELFF.

V gene TRBV20-1 combines with J gene TRBJ1-2, with D tentatively TRBD1 (5 bases). There are 11 residues in the CDR3. Germline CDR1 is DFQATT and CDR2 is SNEGSKA (reference sequence). Trimming left V 1 base short and J 7 bases short, with 7 bases between. The CDR3 DNA follows: TGCAGTGCTAGAGCTCAGGGTGGCTACACCTTC. Translated, it gives CSARAQGGYTF.

The CDR3 protein is CATRALGQGGTGELFF. CDR3 sequence (DNA): TGTGCCACCAGAGCTCTCGGACAGGGAGGTACCGGGGAGCTGTTTTTT. This chain uses TRBV15 with TRBJ2-2; 8 nucleotides match TRBD1. CDR1 and CDR2 (germline): LNHNV, YYDKDF (reference sequence). The CDR3 runs 16 residues. Unmatched junction bases numbered 11, after V lost 6 bases and J lost 5 bases.

This chain links TRBV9 with TRBJ1-2, with no clear D. The CDR3 totals 13 residues. Germline V gene lookup returns CDR1 SGDLS and CDR2 YYNGEE. The V and J ends lost 0 bases and 2 bases respectively, with 5 bases between them. In DNA form, the CDR3 reads TGTGCCAGCAGCGTAGAAGGGAACTATGGCTACACCTTC. This encodes CASSVEGNYGYTF.

The J gene is TRBJ1-2, the V gene TRBV4-1; D is perhaps TRBD1 (5 bases). The CDR3 length is 16 residues. CDR1 is MGHRA, CDR2 YSYEKL, per germline. Trimming removed 0 bases from V and 8 bases from J, with 19 bases in between. The CDR3 nucleotides are TGCGCCAGCAGCCAAGAGGGGCGGGGCTCGGCGTGGGGCTACACCTTC. Protein product: CASSQEGRGSAWGYTF.

There are a few counts of this clone. The rearrangement links TRBV7-2 to TRBJ1-5, with 8 bases fitting TRBD1. The CDR3 runs 14 residues. CDR1 and CDR2 (germline): SGHTA, FQGNSA. After removal of 3 bases from V and 2 bases from J, the junction contained 0 bases not matched to a gene. CDR3 sequence reads: CASSLTGGNQPQHF. CDR3 nucleotides: TGTGCCAGCAGCTTGACAGGGGGCAATCAGCCCCAGCATTTT.

V is TRBV6-5 and J is TRBJ2-1; a weak D match, TRBD1 (6 bases). Germline V gives CDR1 MNHEY, CDR2 SVGAGI. CDR3 length: 12 amino acids. V was shortened by 8 bases and J by 5 bases, with 10 bases between the two germline ends. The CDR3 region has the DNA TGTGCCAGCCAAGACAGGAACAATGAGCAGTTCTTC. Residues: CASQDRNNEQFF.

The chain employs TRBV6-1 and TRBJ2-4; weak D call: TRBD1 (6 bases). The V end lost 4 bases, the J end lost 4 bases, and 23 bases lay between the germline ends. Germline V gene sequence: CDR1 MNHNS, CDR2 SASEGT. This CDR3 has 18 amino acids. The chain's CDR3 is CASSGPTGTLFRKNIQYF. The CDR3 region has the DNA TGTGCCAGCAGTGGCCCGACAGGCACCCTTTTTCGGAAAAACATTCAGTACTTC.

The chain employs TRBV6-5 and TRBJ1-2, with 9 bases fitting TRBD1. CDR1 and CDR2 (germline): MNHEY, SVGAGI. Germline trimming cut 6 bases from V and 5 bases from J; bases unmatched to any gene: 4. The CDR3 runs to 13 residues. CDR3 DNA: TGTGCCAGCAGCCCGACAGGGGGGTATGGCTACACCTTC. It codes for CASSPTGGYGYTF.

On this clone itself: The junction departs from the called germline gene at one end, perhaps through a read error. The chain uses TRBV25-1 and TRBJ2-2, with D possibly being TRBD2 (6 bases). The CDR3 length is 17 residues. The germline CDR1 and CDR2 sequences are MGHDK and SYGVNS. The DNA for the CDR3 is TGTGCCAGCAGTGAATATAATGGAGGGGAGAACACCGAGGAGCTGTTTTTT. Protein: CASSEYNGGENTEELFF.

The J gene is TRBJ2-1, the V gene TRBV7-2; tentative D call: TRBD1 (5 bases). V lost 1 base to trimming and J lost 7 bases, with 14 bases between them. The CDR3 contains 15 residues. Germline loops: CDR1 SGHTA, CDR2 FQGNSA. As DNA, the CDR3 is TGTGCCAGCAGCTTAGTATGGGGCTCAGAGAATGAGCAGTTCTTC. This sequence encodes CASSLVWGSENEQFF.

The V gene is TRBV7-6, the J gene TRBJ2-3, with unresolved D. V was trimmed by 2 bases and J by 6 bases, leaving 6 bases between them. The germline gives CDR1 SGHVS, CDR2 FNYEAQ. This CDR3 spans 12 amino acids. CDR3 DNA: TGTGCCAGCAGCTTAAGAGCGGATACGCAGTATTTT. It specifies CASSLRADTQYF.

This clone was observed a few times. The chain couples TRBV5-1 to TRBJ2-2; 10 bases map to TRBD1. The CDR3 totals 15 residues. Germline loops: CDR1 SGHRS, CDR2 YFSETQ. J gave up 5 bases and V 4 bases, and 5 bases lay outside the gene matches. The DNA of the CDR3 is TGCGCCAGCAGCGGAGGGACAGGGGAAACCGGGGAGCTGTTTTTT. Translation gives CASSGGTGETGELFF. Looking up the rest from reference TRBV5-1 and TRBJ2-2 gives the full variable domain: KAGVTQTPRYLIKTRGQQVTLSCSPISGHRSVSWYQQTPGQGLQFLFEYFSETQRNKGNFPGRFSGRQFSNSRSEMNVSTLELGDSALYLCASSGGTGETGELFFGEGSRLTVL.

This chain uses TRBV7-9 with TRBJ1-1; D call uncertain. CDR1 SEHNR and CDR2 FQNEAQ come from the germline V gene (reference sequence). CDR3 length: 16 residues. V lost 3 bases and J 0 bases, leaving 14 bases between the germline ends. CDR3 nucleotide sequence: TGTGCCAGCAGCTTTCTCCAAAGCAAAGTGAACACTGAAGCTTTCTTT. Its translation is CASSFLQSKVNTEAFF.

The V call is TRBV19, the J call TRBJ2-7; D is perhaps TRBD1 or TRBD2 (5 bases each). Germline-derived CDR1 and CDR2 are LNHDA and SQIVND (reference sequence). Trimming removed 4 bases at V and 0 bases at J, with 13 bases between. The CDR3 is 15 amino acids. The CDR3 DNA sequence: TGTGCCAGTAGTAGGGACCCCCGAAGCTCCTACGAGCAGTACTTC. Amino acids: CASSRDPRSSYEQYF.

The V and J genes are TRBV6-5 and TRBJ1-2; D is perhaps TRBD1 (5 bases). Germline CDR1 reads MNHEY; CDR2 reads SVGAGI. The CDR3 has 15 amino acids. V was pared by 5 bases and J by 2 bases, with 15 bases between. The CDR3 DNA follows: TGTGCCAGCAGTCGGGGGACCGATGAGAACTATGGCTACACCTTC. Its protein is CASSRGTDENYGYTF.

The chain joins TRBV20-1 to TRBJ2-5; D remains unclear. Deletions cut 7 bases from V and 1 base from J, with 4 bases between. This CDR3 region has 10 residues. The germline gives CDR1 DFQATT, CDR2 SNEGSKA (reference sequence). This CDR3 is CSGVQETQYF. CDR3 bases: TGCAGTGGCGTCCAAGAGACCCAGTACTTC.

This chain links TRBV6-1 with TRBJ2-2; D tentatively reads TRBD1 or TRBD2 (6 bases each). The CDR3 has 13 residues. Trimming shortened V by 7 bases and J by 5 bases, and 11 bases separated the two germline ends. Germline lookup yields CDR1 MNHNS and CDR2 SASEGT. CDR3 protein: CASTRGRTGELFF. The CDR3 nucleotides are TGTGCCAGCACTCGGGGGCGGACCGGGGAGCTGTTTTTT.

The chain has TRBV4-1 and TRBJ2-2, with 10 nucleotides matching TRBD2. Per germline, CDR1 MGHRA and CDR2 YSYEKL. With 2 bases clipped from V and 1 base from J, the junction kept 1 base outside the gene matches. This CDR3 region has 16 residues. In DNA, the CDR3 is TGCGCCAGCAGCCAAAGGACTAGCGGGAACACCGGGGAGCTGTTTTTT. Encoded protein: CASSQRTSGNTGELFF.